This note documents a single T cell receptor beta chain sequence. The data stem from a study of CD8 T cells in ankylosing spondylitis. From the 5' RACE reads, TCRdb called clonotypes with MiXCR, one entry per CDR3 protein. The sample contains 200,000 to 250,000 distinct CDR3 sequences, about 10% of which appear only once. The CDR3 loop spans 16 amino acids. CDR1 MNHEY and CDR2 SVGAGI come from the germline V gene. Losses at the gene ends were 1 base for V and 0 bases for J; bases not matched to a gene: 5. The chain uses TRBV6-5 and TRBJ2-7, with 8 bases fitting TRBD1. The TCR sequence derives from a male donor with ankylosing spondylitis or in good health (not recorded which). What was sequenced was blood, either unsorted or a sorted T cell fraction (not recorded which). CDR3: CASSYWGTGISYEQYF. The CDR3 coding sequence is TGTGCCAGCAGTTACTGGGGGACAGGAATCTCCTACGAGCAGTACTTC.